Presented here are 4 T cell receptor beta chains from one specimen sequenced in a study of identical twins. TCRdb re-called the 5' RACE reads with MiXCR, one entry per CDR3 protein. The sample contains roughly 720,000 distinct CDR3 sequences, 18% of which appear only once. The same data also went into a second study, on T cells expressing NK-cell markers.

Sequenced input: PBMCs. Receptors originate from a woman aged 18 to 35 in good health.

V usage is TRBV29-1 and J usage is TRBJ2-7, with D perhaps given as TRBD1 or TRBD2 (5 bases each). Germline V gene sequence: CDR1 SQVTM, CDR2 ANQGSEA. The V and J ends lost 6 bases and 2 bases respectively, with 14 bases between them. The CDR3 has 13 amino acids. The CDR3 sequence: CSVDGASAYEQYF. The CDR3 coding sequence is TGCAGCGTCGACGGGGCCTCGGCCTACGAGCAGTACTTC.

This clonotype appeared many times. The rearrangement joins TRBV10-3 to TRBJ2-7; D possibly matches TRBD1 or TRBD2 (5 bases each). Germline V gene sequence: CDR1 ENHRY, CDR2 SYGVKD. The V and J ends lost 0 bases and 7 bases respectively, with 10 bases between them. CDR3 length: 13 amino acids. The CDR3 coding sequence is TGTGCCATCAGTGAGTCTTGGGGACGGGAGCAGTACTTC. It translates to CAISESWGREQYF.

This clonotype was detected a few times. The chain joins TRBV29-1 to TRBJ2-3; D call uncertain. This CDR3 contains 12 residues. V was clipped by 5 bases and J by 3 bases, with 9 bases between them. CDR1 SQVTM and CDR2 ANQGSEA come from the germline V gene. The DNA of the CDR3 is TGCAGCGTTACCTACCCTACAGATACGCAGTATTTT. Its translation is CSVTYPTDTQYF.

This clonotype was seen a handful of times. The chain carries TRBV6-5 and TRBJ2-7; D call uncertain. The ends were cut back, 2 bases at V and 6 bases at J, with 11 bases in the middle. CDR3 size: 13 residues. Germline values: CDR1 MNHEY, CDR2 SVGAGI. The CDR3 sequence is CASSYVSGGEQYF. The CDR3 DNA sequence: TGTGCCAGCAGTTACGTCTCGGGTGGCGAGCAGTACTTC.